Listed below are T cell receptor beta chains from one sample, sequenced in a study of identical twins' blood T cells. MiXCR was run by TCRdb on the 5' RACE reads, yielding one entry per CDR3 protein. The data contain hundreds of thousands of distinct CDR3 sequences, 28% of them singletons. Material for sequencing was PBMCs. The receptors stem from a woman aged 18-55 years in good health. CDR3s include the opening cysteine and the closing phenylalanine or tryptophan. The D gene is left open where the match is weak. Some rows mark clone size as missing; the rest say once, few, many or name a class of expanded clone.

J gene | D gene | V gene | clone size | CDR3 DNA | CDR3 protein
TRBJ1-5 | . | TRBV3-1 | few | TGTGCCAGCAGCCAAATGGGTAGCAATCAGCCCCAGCATTTT | CASSQMGSNQPQHF
TRBJ1-1 | . | TRBV13 | . | TGTGCCAACAGCTTAGGCCATGGTAACACTGAAGCTTTCTTT | CANSLGHGNTEAFF
TRBJ2-7 | TRBD1 | TRBV20-1 | . | TGCAGTGCCGCGGACAGGGCAGCCTACGAGCAGTACTTC | CSAADRAAYEQYF
TRBJ1-4 | . | TRBV19 | many | TGTGCCAGTAGCCGACGAGACGAAAAACTGTTTTTT | CASSRRDEKLFF
TRBJ2-3 | . | TRBV4-3 | many | TGCGCCAGCAAACTCGACTTGTACACAGATACGCAGTATTTT | CASKLDLYTDTQYF
TRBJ1-6 | . | TRBV11-3 | . | TGTGCCAGCAGCTCGGGGGGACAAAGTAATTCACCCCTCCACTTT | CASSSGGQSNSPLHF
TRBJ1-2 | . | TRBV6-1 | many | TGTGCCAGCAGTGAAGCGGCGGACCACTATGGCTACACCTTC | CASSEAADHYGYTF
TRBJ2-1 | TRBD2 | TRBV7-9 | . | TGTGCCAGCAGTACCGGGACTAGCGGTGACAATGAGCAGTTCTTC | CASSTGTSGDNEQFF
TRBJ1-3 | TRBD1 | TRBV11-2 | . | TGTGCCAGCAGCTTGCAGGGGGGGATCACCACATATTTT | CASSLQGGITTYF
TRBJ2-1 | . | TRBV6-6 | . | TGTGCCAGCAGTTACTCTAGGGTTTACAATGAGCAGTTCTTC | CASSYSRVYNEQFF
TRBJ2-5 | TRBD1 | TRBV20-1 | . | TGCAGTGCTCCTCGACAGGGGGAGAGGGAGACCCAGTACTTC | CSAPRQGERETQYF
TRBJ1-1 | . | TRBV20-1 | . | TGCAGTGCTTATTACGGGGCTGGCACTGAAGCTTTCTTT | CSAYYGAGTEAFF
TRBJ2-1 | TRBD2 | TRBV11-2 | . | TGTGCCAGCAGCTTAAGAGGCACTAGCGGGAGTATGGAGCAGTTCTTC | CASSLRGTSGSMEQFF
TRBJ1-6 | TRBD1 | TRBV27 | . | TGTGCCAGCACCCAGACAGGGGTTTATAATTCACCCCTCCACTTT | CASTQTGVYNSPLHF
TRBJ1-1 | . | TRBV9 | . | TGTGCCAGCAGCGCCCGACAGGTGGACCCTGAAGCTTTCTTT | CASSARQVDPEAFF
TRBJ2-7 | . | TRBV14 | few | TGTGCCAGCAGCCACACCGGGACACTCTCCTACGAGCAGTACTTC | CASSHTGTLSYEQYF
TRBJ2-7 | . | TRBV15 | . | TGTGCCACCAACACACGGGGCGTCCGCTCCTACGAGCAGTACTTC | CATNTRGVRSYEQYF
TRBJ2-3 | TRBD2 | TRBV27 | . | TGTGCCAGCAGCCATCTAGCGGGAGGCTCAGATACGCAGTATTTT | CASSHLAGGSDTQYF
TRBJ1-5 | . | TRBV5-1 | once | TGCGCCAGCAGCTTGGACGGGAGCTGGAATCAGCCCCAGCATTTT | CASSLDGSWNQPQHF
TRBJ2-1 | . | TRBV7-9 | . | TGTGCCAGCAGCTTAGGAAGGGGGGCGGAATACAATGAGCAGTTCTTC | CASSLGRGAEYNEQFF